Listed here are 22 T cell receptor beta chains from one sample, sequenced in a study of response to subunit inactivated influenza vaccine. TCRdb independently ran MiXCR on the RT-PCR reads; one entry per CDR3 protein. The sample consists of under 950,000 distinct CDR3 sequences, around 20% of them appearing once. Sequencing used PBMCs from blood, obtained less than 6 days after vaccination. The receptors stem from a man aged 50 or older who received an inactivated influenza vaccine.

The chain joins TRBV18 to TRBJ2-7; 11 nucleotides line up with TRBD2. J lost 1 base, V lost 1 base, and 6 bases had no gene match. Germline-derived CDR1 and CDR2 are KGHSH and LQKENI. This CDR3 spans 17 amino acids. CDR3 sequence: CASSPLASGRKSYEQYF. DNA for the CDR3: TGTGCCAGCTCACCACTTGCTAGCGGGAGGAAATCCTACGAGCAGTACTTC. Together with reference TRBV18 and TRBJ2-7, the CDR3 gives the full variable domain: NAGVMQNPRHLVRRRGQEARLRCSPMKGHSHVYWYRQLPEEGLKFMVYLQKENIIDESGMPKERFSAEFPKEGPSILRIQQVVRGDSAAYFCASSPLASGRKSYEQYFGPGTRLTVT.

This clonotype has more than one count but fewer than ten. This chain uses TRBV20-1 with TRBJ2-3, with a possible D match to TRBD2 (6 bases). Germline assignment: CDR1 DFQATT and CDR2 SNEGSKA (reference sequence). This CDR3 contains 17 residues. V was trimmed by 4 bases and J by 0 bases, leaving 20 bases between them. The CDR3 protein is CSAKPGLGLGSTDTQYF. Written as DNA, the CDR3 is TGCAGTGCTAAACCGGGACTCGGTTTAGGGAGCACAGATACGCAGTATTTT.

This clonotype was counted only a few times. The CDR3 coding sequence is TGTGCCAGCACCCTAGCGGGAGGGATCTACAATGAGCAGTTCTTC. Translating gives CASTLAGGIYNEQFF. The gene calls are TRBV6-2 or TRBV6-3 and TRBJ2-1, with 12 bases identical to TRBD2. The CDR3 has 15 amino acids. The junction had 4 bases not matched to a gene; V was cut back by 7 bases and J by 3 bases. Germline values: CDR1 MNHEY, CDR2 SVGEGT.

The J gene is TRBJ2-1, the V gene TRBV24-1; D might be TRBD2 (5 bases). V was shortened by 9 bases and J by 5 bases, with 13 bases between the two germline ends. CDR1 is KGHDR and CDR2 is SFDVKD in the germline V gene. This CDR3 comprises 13 residues. Here the CDR3 DNA reads TGTGCCACCGGAGGCCCGCCGAACAATGAGCAGTTCTTC. Translating gives CATGGPPNNEQFF.

This clonotype appeared many times. The genes are TRBV24-1 and TRBJ2-3; TRBD1 matches 7 bases. CDR3 size: 20 residues. V gave up 3 bases and J gave up 2 bases; unmatched junction bases: 19. Germline V gene sequence: CDR1 KGHDR, CDR2 SFDVKD. CDR3 in DNA: TGTGCCACCAGTGATGCGCAAACCCGGGACAGTTCCAAAACCACAGATACGCAGTATTTT. Translating gives CATSDAQTRDSSKTTDTQYF.

The J gene is TRBJ2-3, the V gene TRBV20-1, with D possibly TRBD1 on 5 matching bases. The germline V gene encodes CDR1 DFQATT and CDR2 SNEGSKA (reference sequence). CDR3 length: 14 amino acids. V shed 1 base and J shed 2 bases, with 10 bases lying between them. The CDR3 sequence: CSARVRGHTDTQYF. The DNA for the CDR3 is TGCAGTGCTAGAGTTAGAGGACACACAGATACGCAGTATTTT.

This clonotype has a handful of counts. The chain's CDR3 is CATSPIGRGLSINQPQHF. CDR3 sequence (DNA): TGTGCCACCAGCCCCATCGGCAGGGGGCTATCAATCAATCAGCCCCAGCATTTT. The chain links TRBV15 to TRBJ1-5, with 8 bases fitting TRBD1. Germline CDR1 reads LNHNV; CDR2 reads YYDKDF (reference sequence). V lost 5 bases and J lost 3; bases outside the gene matches: 15. CDR3 length: 18 residues.

The V call is TRBV6-2 or TRBV6-3, the J call TRBJ2-1, with D possibly TRBD2 on 5 matching bases. Germline CDR1 and CDR2: MNHEY and SVGEGT. V lost 2 bases to trimming and J lost 10 bases, with 12 bases between them. The CDR3 has 13 amino acids. CDR3 loop: CASSYRFRGEQFF. In DNA form, the CDR3 reads TGTGCCAGCAGTTACAGGTTTCGCGGGGAGCAGTTCTTC.

This clonotype was counted at least ten times. This chain links TRBV7-9 with TRBJ2-5; D call uncertain. The V end lost 2 bases, the J end lost 5 bases, and 3 bases lay between the germline ends. The CDR3 is made up of 11 amino acids. Germline V gene sequence: CDR1 SEHNR, CDR2 FQNEAQ (reference sequence). The CDR3 DNA follows: TGTGCCAGCAGCTTATACGAGACCCAGTACTTC. Encoded protein: CASSLYETQYF.

This chain uses TRBV11-2 with TRBJ2-3; 9 positions agree with TRBD1. With 4 bases clipped from V and 1 base from J, the junction kept 3 bases outside the gene matches. This CDR3 contains 15 residues. Germline V gene data show CDR1 as SGHAT and CDR2 as FQNNGV. The CDR3 DNA follows: TGTGCCAGCAGCTCCTACAGGGGGCGCACAGATACGCAGTATTTT. Its translation: CASSSYRGRTDTQYF.

This chain uses TRBV7-8 with TRBJ1-4; no reliable D call. CDR3 size: 12 residues. The V and J ends lost 5 bases and 7 bases respectively, with 8 bases between them. Germline V gene data show CDR1 as SGHVS and CDR2 as FQNEAQ. CDR3 amino acids: CASSPYPEKLFF. The CDR3 DNA reads TGTGCCAGCAGCCCATATCCTGAAAAACTGTTTTTT.

V and J are TRBV3-1 and TRBJ2-7, with D hard to call. CDR1 LGHDT and CDR2 YNNKEL come from the germline V gene (reference sequence). Trimming took 3 bases from V and 3 from J, leaving 15 bases between them. The CDR3 length is 15 residues. As DNA, the CDR3 is TGTGCCAGCAGCCAGAGCACAATTACGGGCTACGAGCAGTACTTC. Protein product: CASSQSTITGYEQYF.

This clonotype was detected only a few times. This rearrangement joins TRBV9 to TRBJ2-3; 7 nucleotides align to TRBD2. The germline V gene encodes CDR1 SGDLS and CDR2 YYNGEE. V was clipped by 0 bases and J by 6 bases; unmatched bases: 10. This CDR3 has 16 amino acids. CDR3: CASSVAGGSIYDTQYF. In nucleotides, the CDR3 is TGTGCCAGCAGCGTAGCTGGCGGGAGTATTTACGATACGCAGTATTTT. Filled out from reference TRBV9 and TRBJ2-3, the complete variable domain reads DSGVTQTPKHLITATGQRVTLRCSPRSGDLSVYWYQQSLDQGLQFLIQYYNGEERAKGNILERFSAQQFPDLHSELNLSSLELGDSALYFCASSVAGGSIYDTQYFGPGTRLTVL.

The table lists this clonotype with many counts. The chain carries TRBV12-3 or TRBV12-4 and TRBJ2-3; no reliable D call. Deletions cut 6 bases from V and 2 bases from J, with 3 bases between. The CDR3 is 11 residues long. CDR3 residues: CASRITDTQYF. Here the CDR3 DNA reads TGTGCCAGCAGAATCACAGATACGCAGTATTTT.

This clonotype appeared a few times. V gene TRBV10-2 combines with J gene TRBJ2-5; 7 nucleotides line up with TRBD1. Trimming cost V 6 bases and J 5 bases; bases outside gene matches: 6. Germline values: CDR1 WSHSY, CDR2 SAAADI. The CDR3 loop spans 13 amino acids. CDR3: CASSAGTVETQYF. CDR3 nucleotide sequence: TGCGCCAGCAGCGCCGGGACAGTGGAGACCCAGTACTTC.

This clonotype showed up just a few times. The CDR3 DNA reads as TGCGCCAGCAGCCCCTACTCGGGACAGTTCTATGGCTACACCTTC. It is translated as CASSPYSGQFYGYTF. The chain has TRBV4-3 and TRBJ1-2; the match to TRBD1 covers 7 bases. The germline V gene encodes CDR1 LGHNA and CDR2 YSLEER. The CDR3 length is 15 residues. The trim removed 4 bases at V and 4 bases at J, leaving 9 bases unmatched.

The chain combines TRBV7-9 with TRBJ1-1; D unclear. Trimming cost V 2 bases and J 0 bases, with 13 bases left between them. Germline-derived CDR1 and CDR2 are SEHNR and FQNEAQ (reference sequence). This CDR3 has 16 residues. Written as DNA, the CDR3 is TGTGCCAGCAGCTTACGCGGGTCAGCCATGAACACTGAAGCTTTCTTT. Encoded protein: CASSLRGSAMNTEAFF.

The chain recombines TRBV7-8 with TRBJ2-7; 10 bases align to TRBD1. The CDR3 covers 15 residues. The germline CDR1 and CDR2 sequences are SGHVS and FQNEAQ. J lost 4 bases, V lost 5 bases, and 8 bases had no gene match. CDR3 bases: TGTGCCAGCAGCCCAGACAGGGGGCGTAAATACGAGCAGTACTTC. Translation gives CASSPDRGRKYEQYF.

This clonotype was counted between two and nine times. The chain links TRBV6-2 or TRBV6-3 to TRBJ2-4; a possible D gene is TRBD2 (5 bases). Germline-derived CDR1 and CDR2 are MNHEY and SVGEGT. V was pared by 2 bases and J by 1 base, with 15 bases between. The CDR3 extends over 17 amino acids. For the CDR3, the DNA is TGTGCCAGCAGTTACCCGGCAGCCGGGATTGCCAAAAACATTCAGTACTTC. Its translation is CASSYPAAGIAKNIQYF.

This clonotype was found a few times. This chain links TRBV4-3 with TRBJ2-5, with D perhaps TRBD2 (5 bases). CDR3 length: 14 amino acids. Trimming removed 1 base at V and 4 bases at J, with 10 bases between. Germline loops: CDR1 LGHNA, CDR2 YSLEER. The DNA for the CDR3 is TGCGCCAGCAGCCAAGGTGCGGGCACAGAGACCCAGTACTTC. As protein: CASSQGAGTETQYF.

This sequence joins TRBV5-1 and TRBJ2-1, with 10 bases fitting TRBD1. The CDR3 has 14 amino acids. The germline gives CDR1 SGHRS, CDR2 YFSETQ. V gave up 4 bases and J gave up 12 bases; unmatched junction bases: 10. CDR3 coding DNA: TGCGCCAGCAGCCCCGGGACAGGGGCTATAGGGCAGTTCTTC. The encoded protein is CASSPGTGAIGQFF.

This clonotype appeared a few times. The V gene is TRBV30, the J gene TRBJ2-1, with D perhaps matching TRBD1 (6 bases). V lost 4 bases and J lost 6, with 16 bases in between. Per germline, CDR1 GTSNPN and CDR2 SVGIG (reference sequence). The CDR3 has 14 amino acids. The CDR3 sequence: CAWNPDRPGNEQFF. Here the CDR3 DNA reads TGTGCCTGGAACCCCGACAGGCCGGGCAATGAGCAGTTCTTC. Complete variable domain (other parts from reference TRBV30 and TRBJ2-1): SQTIHQWPATLVQPVGSPLSLECTVEGTSNPNLYWYRQAAGRGLQLLFYSVGIGQISSEVPQNLSASRPQDRQFILSSKKLLLSDSGFYLCAWNPDRPGNEQFFGPGTRLTVL.